The 6 T cell receptor beta chains below were found in one sample sequenced in a study of blood T cell repertoires in COVID-19. Using immunoSEQ multiplex PCR, the repertoire was profiled, and TCRdb retains in-frame clones only, with some absent. The sample lists about 230,000 clones; roughly 88% were seen once. Sequenced material: peripheral blood. All receptors derive from a woman between 40 and 55 years old who had recovered from COVID-19.

The V gene is TRBV7-8, the J gene TRBJ1-5, with 9 bases that match TRBD1. V was clipped by 4 bases and J by 3 bases; unmatched bases: 4. This CDR3 contains 15 residues. Germline CDR1 SGHVS, CDR2 FQNEAQ. CDR3 protein: CASSSRTGVNQPQHF. The CDR3 coding sequence is TGTGCCAGCAGCTCCCGGACAGGGGTCAATCAGCCCCAGCATTTT.

Comments on this clone: Compared with germline, one end of the junction differs, possibly owing to a read error. The chain employs TRBV13 and TRBJ2-1; the D gene is possibly TRBD1 (6 bases). The CDR3 has 12 residues. Germline CDR1 is PRHDT and CDR2 is FYEKMQ (reference sequence). The CDR3 protein is CASSLEPGPGVF. Written as DNA, the CDR3 is TGTGCCAGCAGCTTGGAGCCTGGACCAGGGGTCTTC. Filled out from reference TRBV13 and TRBJ2-1, the complete variable domain reads AAGVIQSPRHLIKEKRETATLKCYPIPRHDTVYWYQQGPGQDPQFLISFYEKMQSDKGSIPDRFSAQQFSDYHSELNMSSLELGDSALYFCASSLEPGPGVFGPGTRLTVL.

CDR3 protein: CASSVTQGSSGANVLTF. In DNA form, the CDR3 reads TGTGCCAGCAGTGTCACACAGGGATCATCTGGGGCCAACGTCCTGACTTTC. The chain joins TRBV28 to TRBJ2-6; D may be TRBD1 (6 bases). V lost 5 bases to trimming and J lost 1 base, with 15 bases between them. CDR3 length equals 17 residues. CDR1 MDHEN and CDR2 SYDVKM come from the germline V gene.

The J gene is TRBJ1-2, the V gene TRBV7-2; D possibly corresponds to TRBD1 (5 bases). In germline, CDR1 is SGHTA, CDR2 FQGNSA. The germline V and J ends were trimmed by 1 base and 1 base, with 10 bases remaining between them. This CDR3 region has 15 residues. The CDR3, as DNA: TGTGCCAGCAGCTTAGGGGCAGGGATTAACTATGGCTACACCTTC. Its protein is CASSLGAGINYGYTF.

The V and J genes are TRBV5-6 and TRBJ1-5, with D possibly matching TRBD1 (5 bases). The germline V gene has CDR1 SGHDT and CDR2 YYEEEE. V gave up 4 bases and J gave up 2 bases, with 13 bases separating them. There are 15 residues in the CDR3. This CDR3 is CASSQGPEGNQPQHF. CDR3 DNA: TGTGCCAGCAGCCAGGGCCCCGAAGGCAATCAGCCCCAGCATTTT.

The chain couples TRBV9 to TRBJ2-7; 9 bases are shared with TRBD2. This CDR3 has 19 amino acids. The germline gives CDR1 SGDLS, CDR2 YYNGEE. V gave up 1 base and J gave up 0 bases; unmatched junction bases: 14. This CDR3 reads CASSVKPGLAPGSSYEQYF. The CDR3 nucleotides read TGTGCCAGCAGCGTAAAACCGGGACTAGCACCTGGAAGCTCCTACGAGCAGTACTTC. Full variable domain (missing parts from reference TRBV9 and TRBJ2-7): DSGVTQTPKHLITATGQRVTLRCSPRSGDLSVYWYQQSLDQGLQFLIQYYNGEERAKGNILERFSAQQFPDLHSELNLSSLELGDSALYFCASSVKPGLAPGSSYEQYFGPGTRLTVT.